The 4 T cell receptor beta chains in this list originate from one sample, sequenced in a study of CD8 T cells in ankylosing spondylitis. TCRdb fed the 5' RACE reads into MiXCR, producing one record per CDR3 protein. The sample consists of approximately 290,000 distinct CDR3 sequences, roughly 20% of them appearing once. The sample consisted of blood, either unsorted or a sorted T cell fraction (not recorded which). The receptors were gathered from a female donor with ankylosing spondylitis or in good health (not recorded which).

Comments on this clonotype: One end of the junction does not line up with germline, which may come from a read error. The CDR3 DNA reads as TGTGCCAGCCGTGACCGACTAGATGGGGGCATGGCCCAGTACTTC. It specifies CASRDRLDGGMAQYF. This rearrangement joins TRBV6-1 to TRBJ2-5, with D perhaps matching TRBD1 or TRBD2 (6 bases each). The CDR3 sequence is 15 residues long. Germline V gene sequence: CDR1 MNHNS, CDR2 SASEGT.

The chain employs TRBV11-1 and TRBJ2-1; TRBD2 aligns across 11 bases. Trimming at V came to 4 bases and at J to 2 bases, leaving 10 bases not matched to a gene. The CDR3 loop spans 18 amino acids. The V gene's germline CDR1 is SGHAT and CDR2 FQDESV (reference sequence). The CDR3 sequence: CASSSPGTSGRTYNEQFF. CDR3 sequence (DNA): TGTGCCAGCAGCTCCCCCGGGACTAGCGGACGCACCTACAATGAGCAGTTCTTC. Full variable domain (missing parts from reference TRBV11-1 and TRBJ2-1): EAEVAQSPRYKITEKSQAVAFWCDPISGHATLYWYRQILGQGPELLVQFQDESVVDDSQLPKDRFSAERLKGVDSTLKIQPAELGDSAMYLCASSSPGTSGRTYNEQFFGPGTRLTVL.

V and J are TRBV7-8 and TRBJ2-1; tentatively, D is TRBD2 (6 bases). Germline V CDR1 and CDR2: SGHVS, FQNEAQ. V was pared by 3 bases and J by 4 bases, with 10 bases between. CDR3 size: 14 residues. The CDR3 spells CASSLGGVYNEQFF. The CDR3 DNA follows: TGTGCCAGCAGCTTGGGAGGCGTTTACAATGAGCAGTTCTTC. The full variable domain, rest sourced from reference TRBV7-8 and TRBJ2-1, is GAGVSQSPRYKVAKRGQDVALRCDPISGHVSLFWYQQALGQGPEFLTYFQNEAQLDKSGLPSDRFFAERPEGSVSTLKIQRTQQEDSAVYLCASSLGGVYNEQFFGPGTRLTVL.

CDR3 residues: CASTRTGLTEAFF. The CDR3 DNA reads TGTGCCAGCACCCGCACAGGACTCACTGAAGCTTTCTTT. The rearrangement uses TRBV25-1 and TRBJ1-1, with a tentative D call TRBD1 (5 bases). CDR3 size: 13 residues. The germline V gene encodes CDR1 MGHDK and CDR2 SYGVNS. V was shortened by 7 bases and J by 4 bases, with 13 bases between the two germline ends.